These 19 T cell receptor beta chains came from one sample sequenced in a study of identifying expanded T cells in peripheral blood. Using immunoSEQ multiplex PCR, the repertoire was profiled, and TCRdb retains in-frame clones only, with some absent. The sample lists tens of thousands of clones; approximately 88% were seen once. The sequenced sample consisted of blood. Receptors were obtained from a person aged 18-70 years in good health.

The rearrangement joins TRBV10-3 to TRBJ1-1, with 8 bases that match TRBD1. V lost 2 bases, J lost 3 bases, and 14 bases stayed unmatched. In germline, CDR1 is ENHRY, CDR2 SYGVKD. The CDR3 length is 18 residues. In DNA form, the CDR3 reads TGTGCCATCAGTGAGAGGGGCAGGGGGCTAAGAAGGGACACTGAAGCTTTCTTT. Protein sequence: CAISERGRGLRRDTEAFF.

The rearrangement uses TRBV11-2 and TRBJ2-1; either TRBD1 or TRBD2 may supply D (5 bases each). The CDR3 spans 12 residues. Trimming shortened V by 5 bases and J by 15 bases, and 17 bases separated the two germline ends. Germline V gene lookup returns CDR1 SGHAT and CDR2 FQNNGV. The CDR3 nucleotides are TGTGCCAGCAGCCAAACCGGGACGTCCAGGTTCTTC. Translated, it gives CASSQTGTSRFF.

This sequence joins TRBV4-2 and TRBJ2-6, with 11 nucleotides matching TRBD1. V was pared by 0 bases and J by 0 bases, with 10 bases of the junction left unmatched. This CDR3 region has 21 residues. CDR1 and CDR2 (germline): LGHNA, YNFKEQ. In DNA, the CDR3 is TGTGCCAGCAGCCAAGAAGGTATTGTTGGACAGGGGGCCTCTGGGGCCAACGTCCTGACTTTC. Translating it yields CASSQEGIVGQGASGANVLTF.

V is TRBV4-2 and J is TRBJ2-3; D possibly corresponds to TRBD2 (5 bases). From germline, CDR1 is LGHNA and CDR2 YNFKEQ. This CDR3 comprises 16 residues. Trimming removed 1 base at V and 4 bases at J, with 15 bases between. The CDR3, as DNA: TGTGCCAGCAGCCAAGTCTCTCGCCCGGAGGCAGATACGCAGTATTTT. Amino acids: CASSQVSRPEADTQYF.

This chain links TRBV27 with TRBJ1-2; the D gene is possibly TRBD1 (5 bases). CDR1 and CDR2 from the germline V gene are MNHEY and SMNVEV (reference sequence). The CDR3 covers 15 residues. The germline V and J ends were trimmed by 5 bases and 4 bases, with 17 bases remaining between them. The CDR3 DNA sequence: TGTGCCAGCAGTGTCCTACCAGGGACCCCCTATGGCTACACCTTC. This codes for CASSVLPGTPYGYTF.

The chain has TRBV15 and TRBJ1-2; 7 nucleotides match TRBD1. This CDR3 is built from 15 residues. The germline gives CDR1 LNHNV, CDR2 YYDKDF (reference sequence). V gave up 0 bases and J gave up 5 bases; unmatched junction bases: 6. CDR3 coding DNA: TGTGCCACCAGCAGAGAGAGGGGGCTAGAATATGGCTACACCTTC. This gives the protein CATSRERGLEYGYTF.

The CDR3 reads CASSHDKNTEAFF. In DNA form, the CDR3 reads TGTGCCAGCAGCCATGACAAGAACACTGAAGCTTTCTTT. This sequence joins TRBV5-4 and TRBJ1-1; D not certain. The CDR3 runs 13 residues. Germline V gene data show CDR1 as SGHNT and CDR2 as YYREEE (reference sequence). V lost 4 bases and J lost 1, with 8 bases in between. The full variable domain, completed using reference TRBV5-4 and TRBJ1-1, is ETGVTQSPTHLIKTRGQQVTLRCSSQSGHNTVSWYQQALGQGPQFIFQYYREEENGRGNFPPRFSGLQFPNYSSELNVNALELDDSALYLCASSHDKNTEAFFGQGTRLTVV.

The V and J genes are TRBV5-1 and TRBJ2-7; TRBD1 aligns across 9 bases. Germline loops: CDR1 SGHRS, CDR2 YFSETQ. The CDR3 consists of 15 residues. The trim removed 0 bases at V and 3 bases at J, leaving 4 bases unmatched. CDR3 in DNA: TGCGCCAGCAGCTTGGTCTCGACAGGGGGCTACGAGCAGTACTTC. This sequence encodes CASSLVSTGGYEQYF.

This clone was picked up one time. The V gene is TRBV5-6, the J gene TRBJ2-2, with 7 nucleotides matching TRBD2. In germline, CDR1 is SGHDT, CDR2 YYEEEE. V lost 3 bases to trimming and J lost 6 bases; unmatched junction nucleotides: 5. CDR3 length equals 14 residues. As DNA, the CDR3 is TGTGCCAGCAGCTGGGGGGGAGTCCCCGGGGAGCTGTTTTTT. Its protein is CASSWGGVPGELFF.

The chain recombines TRBV5-1 with TRBJ1-1; the D is unclear. V gave up 7 bases and J gave up 1 base, with 17 bases separating them. CDR1 SGHRS and CDR2 YFSETQ come from the germline V gene. This CDR3 is 15 amino acids long. The CDR3 DNA is TGCGCCAGCCTACTATCCATCGGCAGGAACACTGAAGCTTTCTTT. Its translation is CASLLSIGRNTEAFF.

The chain carries TRBV9 and TRBJ2-5; TRBD2 matches 15 bases. Unmatched junction bases numbered 5, after V lost 0 bases and J lost 2 bases. The CDR3 runs 18 residues. Looked up from germline, CDR1 is SGDLS and CDR2 is YYNGEE. The CDR3 DNA is TGTGCCAGCAGCGTAGATGGACTAGCGGGGGGGAGTCAAGAGACCCAGTACTTC. This codes for CASSVDGLAGGSQETQYF.

V gene TRBV5-6 combines with J gene TRBJ2-1, with no clear D. Germline V gives CDR1 SGHDT, CDR2 YYEEEE. The V end lost 4 bases, the J end lost 1 base, and 9 bases lay between the germline ends. The CDR3 has 14 amino acids. Written as DNA, the CDR3 is TGTGCCAGCAGCCAGACATCATCCTACAATGAGCAGTTCTTC. Its protein is CASSQTSSYNEQFF.

This chain connects TRBV5-4 to TRBJ1-1; possible D gene TRBD1, 6 bases. The CDR3 covers 16 residues. Germline values: CDR1 SGHNT, CDR2 YYREEE (reference sequence). Trimming stripped 4 bases from V and 0 bases from J, with 16 bases between. CDR3 bases: TGTGCCAGCAGCCGAGGGGGGGGGACGGTGAACACTGAAGCTTTCTTT. Its protein product is CASSRGGGTVNTEAFF.

This chain links TRBV29-1 with TRBJ1-2; tentative D call: TRBD1 (5 bases). The germline V and J ends were trimmed by 5 bases and 6 bases, with 16 bases remaining between them. There are 13 residues in the CDR3. Germline CDR1 is SQVTM and CDR2 is ANQGSEA. DNA of the CDR3: TGCAGCGTTCGGGCTGGGGGTCGGAATGGCTACACCTTC. Amino acid sequence: CSVRAGGRNGYTF.

A single count supports this clone. The CDR3 coding sequence is TGCAGCGTTGATCTCGGGACTAGCGGGGACAATGAGCAGTTCTTC. Residues: CSVDLGTSGDNEQFF. The genes are TRBV29-1 and TRBJ2-1, with TRBD2 identical over 13 bases. The CDR3 has 15 amino acids. The germline V gene encodes CDR1 SQVTM and CDR2 ANQGSEA. V lost 3 bases, J lost 5 bases, and 4 bases stayed unmatched.

The rearrangement uses TRBV4-1 and TRBJ2-1, with D maybe TRBD1 (5 bases). V lost 4 bases and J lost 8, with 21 bases in between. CDR1 is MGHRA, CDR2 YSYEKL, per germline. The CDR3 sequence is 16 residues long. CDR3 protein: CASSPRTRIVPDEQFF. Written as DNA, the CDR3 is TGCGCCAGCAGCCCGCGGACAAGAATCGTACCCGATGAGCAGTTCTTC.

The CDR3 protein is CAWSVRANTEAFF. The CDR3 bases are TGTGCCTGGAGTGTACGGGCGAACACTGAAGCTTTCTTT. The chain has TRBV30 and TRBJ1-1; D is unclear. This CDR3 has 13 residues. Trimming removed 0 bases from V and 1 base from J, with 6 bases in between. CDR1 is GTSNPN, CDR2 SVGIG, per germline (reference sequence).

This chain links TRBV4-1 with TRBJ1-1, with D perhaps TRBD1 (6 bases). This CDR3 has 15 residues. V was pared by 0 bases and J by 2 bases, with 10 bases between. Germline lookup yields CDR1 MGHRA and CDR2 YSYEKL. The CDR3 is CASSQEGRGNTEAFF. The DNA of the CDR3 is TGCGCCAGCAGCCAAGAAGGCAGGGGAAACACTGAAGCTTTCTTT.

The chain recombines TRBV27 with TRBJ2-7; 7 positions agree with TRBD1. V shed 4 bases, J shed 3 bases, and the junction held 9 bases outside the gene matches. The CDR3 has 15 amino acids. Germline CDR1 is MNHEY and CDR2 is SMNVEV (reference sequence). The CDR3 is CASSYSGQNNYEQYF. The CDR3 DNA follows: TGTGCCAGCAGTTATTCGGGACAGAACAACTACGAGCAGTACTTC.